The 16 T cell receptor beta chains below were found in one sample sequenced in a study of T cell responses to AZD1222 COVID-19 vaccine. Generated by immunoSEQ multiplex PCR, the TCRdb table keeps only in-frame clones and is missing some. This sample has approximately 150,000 clones, with roughly nine tenths found just once. The sample consisted of peripheral blood, taken 28 days after the second AZD1222 dose. The origin of the receptors is an adult who received the AZD1222 COVID-19 vaccine.

This rearrangement joins TRBV19 to TRBJ2-3, with D unresolved. The germline V gene has CDR1 LNHDA and CDR2 SQIVND (reference sequence). The CDR3 totals 14 residues. The germline V and J ends were trimmed by 3 bases and 0 bases, with 7 bases remaining between them. CDR3 residues: CASSMFSSTDTQYF. In DNA, the CDR3 is TGTGCCAGTAGTATGTTCAGTAGCACAGATACGCAGTATTTT. The whole variable domain, filled in from reference TRBV19 and TRBJ2-3, reads DGGITQSPKYLFRKEGQNVTLSCEQNLNHDAMYWYRQDPGQGLRLIYYSQIVNDFQKGDIAEGYSVSREKKESFPLTVTSAQKNPTAFYLCASSMFSSTDTQYFGPGTRLTVL.

The rearrangement links TRBV11-2 to TRBJ1-5; D is uncertain. The CDR3 runs 15 residues. V gave up 1 base and J gave up 2 bases, with 9 bases separating them. Germline CDR1 and CDR2: SGHAT and FQNNGV. CDR3 in amino acids: CASSLVGLGNQPQHF. DNA for the CDR3: TGTGCCAGCAGCTTAGTAGGGTTGGGCAATCAGCCCCAGCATTTT. The full variable domain, its missing parts supplied by reference TRBV11-2 and TRBJ1-5, is EAGVAQSPRYKIIEKRQSVAFWCNPISGHATLYWYQQILGQGPKLLIQFQNNGVVDDSQLPKDRFSAERLKGVDSTLKIQPAKLEDSAVYLCASSLVGLGNQPQHFGDGTRLSIL.

This clone was found a few times. The rearrangement uses TRBV20-1 and TRBJ2-5; D call uncertain. The CDR3 contains 11 residues. V was clipped by 1 base and J by 1 base, with 1 base between them. Looked up from germline, CDR1 is DFQATT and CDR2 is SNEGSKA (reference sequence). The CDR3 reads CSARAQETQYF. CDR3 DNA sequence: TGCAGTGCTAGAGCCCAAGAGACCCAGTACTTC.

J is TRBJ1-5 and V is TRBV6-6, with 7 bases aligning to TRBD1. Per germline, CDR1 MNHNY and CDR2 SVGAGI (reference sequence). This CDR3 region has 13 residues. V gave up 8 bases and J gave up 7 bases; unmatched junction bases: 8. The CDR3 coding sequence is TGTGCCAGCTACGAGGGGGCAAACCAGCCCCAGCATTTT. Protein product: CASYEGANQPQHF.

The chain carries TRBV15 and TRBJ2-3, with D maybe TRBD1 (6 bases). The germline V gene has CDR1 LNHNV and CDR2 YYDKDF (reference sequence). With 5 bases removed from V and 2 bases from J, the gap between germline ends came to 17 bases. CDR3 length: 16 residues. In DNA form, the CDR3 reads TGTGCCACCAGCGGCCTGACAGGCTTTGCCACAGATACGCAGTATTTT. This codes for CATSGLTGFATDTQYF.

This chain links TRBV3-1 (or the pseudogene TRBV3-2) with TRBJ2-5; 10 bases align to TRBD2. The length of the CDR3 is 14 residues. Germline V lookup: CDR1 LGHDT, CDR2 YNNKEL (reference sequence). Trimming removed 5 bases from V and 5 bases from J; junction bases left unmatched: 5. CDR3 nucleotide sequence: TGTGCCAGCAGCTCGCTAGCGGGAGCGGAGACCCAGTACTTC. Its translation: CASSSLAGAETQYF.

The genes are TRBV2 and TRBJ2-1, with 9 bases fitting TRBD2. Germline CDR1 and CDR2: SNHLY and FYNNEI. J was trimmed by 7 bases and V by 2 bases; bases with no gene match: 12. CDR3 length equals 17 residues. The CDR3, as DNA: TGTGCCAGCAGTGAAACGGCCCTGCTAGCGGGGATTAATGAGCAGTTCTTC. Translation gives CASSETALLAGINEQFF.

The chain recombines TRBV5-6 with TRBJ2-3, with 12 bases matching TRBD2. The CDR3 length is 16 residues. The germline CDR1 and CDR2 sequences are SGHDT and YYEEEE. The ends lost 3 bases at V and 3 bases at J; junction bases unmatched: 5. This CDR3 is CASSYPGLAGTDTQYF. CDR3 DNA: TGTGCCAGCAGCTACCCCGGACTAGCGGGAACAGATACGCAGTATTTT. Supplemented by reference TRBV5-6 and TRBJ2-3, the full variable domain reads DAGVTQSPTHLIKTRGQQVTLRCSPKSGHDTVSWYQQALGQGPQFIFQYYEEEERQRGNFPDRFSGHQFPNYSSELNVNALLLGDSALYLCASSYPGLAGTDTQYFGPGTRLTVL.

This clone has just one count. The chain carries TRBV7-2 and TRBJ1-5; no clear D. Per germline, CDR1 SGHTA and CDR2 FQGNSA. Trimming pared 1 base from V and 3 bases from J, leaving 10 bases between. The CDR3 has 15 amino acids. The DNA for the CDR3 is TGTGCCAGCAGCTTAGAAGGATTAATCAATCAGCCCCAGCATTTT. Translating gives CASSLEGLINQPQHF.

The gene calls are TRBV18 and TRBJ1-6; TRBD1 matches at 9 bases. Germline V lookup: CDR1 KGHSH, CDR2 LQKENI. V dropped 4 bases and J dropped 7; count of bases not matched to a gene: 17. The CDR3 sequence is 19 residues long. The CDR3 region is CASSQLSGQGFDGNSPLHF. The CDR3 region has the DNA TGTGCCAGCTCACAACTATCGGGACAGGGCTTTGATGGAAATTCACCCCTCCACTTT.

V and J are TRBV5-1 and TRBJ2-5; 9 bases are shared with TRBD2. The CDR3 contains 16 residues. The V segment lost 2 bases and the J segment 0 bases; nucleotides outside the gene matches: 5. Per the germline V gene, CDR1 is SGHRS and CDR2 is YFSETQ. CDR3 sequence (DNA): TGCGCCAGCAGCTTCCTCGGGACTAGCAACCAAGAGACCCAGTACTTC. It codes for CASSFLGTSNQETQYF.

The chain links TRBV13 to TRBJ2-1, with TRBD2 matching over 10 bases. Germline values: CDR1 PRHDT, CDR2 FYEKMQ (reference sequence). Trimming took 1 base from V and 1 from J; bases not matched to a gene: 4. The CDR3 runs to 17 residues. Here the CDR3 reads CASSLEKREGSYNEQFF. The CDR3 nucleotides are TGTGCCAGCAGCTTAGAAAAGCGGGAGGGGTCCTACAATGAGCAGTTCTTC.

This chain links TRBV19 with TRBJ1-5; a possible D gene is TRBD1 (6 bases). Germline CDR1 LNHDA, CDR2 SQIVND (reference sequence). The CDR3 runs to 14 residues. V shed 5 bases and J shed 6 bases, with 14 bases lying between them. CDR3 region: CASSPPGEGQPQHF. The CDR3 DNA reads TGTGCCAGTAGTCCCCCAGGGGAAGGTCAGCCCCAGCATTTT.

V gene TRBV5-1 combines with J gene TRBJ2-7; no clear D gene. Between the trimmed V and J ends, which lost 4 bases and 0 bases, there was a span of 14 bases. The length of the CDR3 is 15 residues. The germline V gene encodes CDR1 SGHRS and CDR2 YFSETQ. CDR3 sequence (DNA): TGCGCCAGCAGCCTCCTCGGACGAAGCTCCTACGAGCAGTACTTC. It is translated as CASSLLGRSSYEQYF.

The chain is built from TRBV12-3 or TRBV12-4 and TRBJ1-4; 7 positions agree with TRBD1. Unmatched junction bases numbered 5, after V lost 11 bases and J lost 8 bases. The CDR3 is 11 residues long. The CDR3 sequence is CAVGTAEKLFF. For the CDR3, the DNA is TGTGCCGTCGGGACAGCCGAAAAACTGTTTTTT.

The rearrangement uses TRBV25-1 and TRBJ1-1; 9 positions match TRBD1. The ends lost 3 bases at V and 6 bases at J; junction bases unmatched: 8. Germline V gene lookup returns CDR1 MGHDK and CDR2 SYGVNS. This CDR3 is built from 15 residues. The CDR3 region has the DNA TGTGCCAGCAGTGATTCTGGACAGGGGAGGTCTGAAGCTTTCTTT. It is translated as CASSDSGQGRSEAFF.